One T cell receptor beta chain is described in this entry. Antigen specificity is unknown. The CDR3 covers 14 residues. Trimming shortened V by 6 bases and J by 1 base, and 13 bases separated the two germline ends. CDR1 LNHNV and CDR2 YYDKDF come from the germline V gene (reference sequence). This sample was taken from a study of cytomegalovirus exposure and HLA in healthy donors. Findings and limits, study-wide: Association of around 17,000 TCR beta sequences with HLA alleles was found at 0.05 false discovery rate in a later analysis. Information on immune exposure was restricted to one variable (CMV serostatus).

The PCR employed 60 Vbeta primers together with 13 Jbeta primers. TCRdb's copy holds only in-frame clones and misses some; the assay was immunoSEQ multiplex PCR. Among 150,000 to 200,000 clones, roughly 80% were seen once, and the ten largest hold about 1.4%. V and J are TRBV15 and TRBJ2-7; D is unresolved. This sequence was found in a girl under 18 in good health and CMV-seropositive. Sequencing was performed on PBMCs. Here the CDR3 reads CATRSGGESYEQYF. The CDR3 DNA is TGTGCCACCAGGTCGGGTGGTGAGTCCTACGAGCAGTACTTC.